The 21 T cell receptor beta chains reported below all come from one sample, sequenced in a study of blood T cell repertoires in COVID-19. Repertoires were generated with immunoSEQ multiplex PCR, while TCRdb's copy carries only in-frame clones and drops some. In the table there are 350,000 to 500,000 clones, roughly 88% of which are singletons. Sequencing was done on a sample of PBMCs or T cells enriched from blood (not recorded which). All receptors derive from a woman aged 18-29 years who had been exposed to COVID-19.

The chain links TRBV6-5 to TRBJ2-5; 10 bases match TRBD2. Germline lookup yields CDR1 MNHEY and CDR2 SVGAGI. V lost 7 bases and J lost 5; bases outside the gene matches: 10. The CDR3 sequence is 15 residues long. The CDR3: CASTKAGGPWETQYF. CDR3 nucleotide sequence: TGTGCCAGCACAAAAGCGGGAGGGCCGTGGGAGACCCAGTACTTC.

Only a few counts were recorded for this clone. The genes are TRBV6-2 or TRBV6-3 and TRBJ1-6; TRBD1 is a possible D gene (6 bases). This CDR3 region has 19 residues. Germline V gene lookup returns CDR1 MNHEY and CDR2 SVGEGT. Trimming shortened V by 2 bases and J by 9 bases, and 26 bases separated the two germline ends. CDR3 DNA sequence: TGTGCCAGCAGTTACCCGAAGTCCGAAGGACAGCCGGGGAGTTCACCCCTCCACTTT. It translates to CASSYPKSEGQPGSSPLHF.

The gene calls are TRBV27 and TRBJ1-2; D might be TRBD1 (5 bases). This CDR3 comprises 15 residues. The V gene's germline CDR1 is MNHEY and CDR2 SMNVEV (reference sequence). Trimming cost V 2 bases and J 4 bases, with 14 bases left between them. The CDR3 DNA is TGTGCCAGCAGTTTAGGCAGGGAGGATGGCTATGGCTACACCTTC. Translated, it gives CASSLGREDGYGYTF.

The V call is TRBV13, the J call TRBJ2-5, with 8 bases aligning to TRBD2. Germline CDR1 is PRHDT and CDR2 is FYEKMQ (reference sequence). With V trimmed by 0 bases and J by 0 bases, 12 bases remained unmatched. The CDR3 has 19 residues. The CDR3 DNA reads TGTGCCAGCAGCTTAGGGGGCACCGGCGGGGGGACCGACCAAGAGACCCAGTACTTC. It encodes CASSLGGTGGGTDQETQYF. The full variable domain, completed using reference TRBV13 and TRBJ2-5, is AAGVIQSPRHLIKEKRETATLKCYPIPRHDTVYWYQQGPGQDPQFLISFYEKMQSDKGSIPDRFSAQQFSDYHSELNMSSLELGDSALYFCASSLGGTGGGTDQETQYFGPGTRLLVL.

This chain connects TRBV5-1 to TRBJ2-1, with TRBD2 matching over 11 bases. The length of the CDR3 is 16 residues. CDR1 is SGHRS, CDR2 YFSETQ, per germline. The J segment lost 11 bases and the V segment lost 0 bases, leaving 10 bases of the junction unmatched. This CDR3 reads CASSLDTSGGTSKQFF. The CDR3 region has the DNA TGCGCCAGCAGCTTGGACACTAGCGGGGGCACCTCCAAGCAGTTCTTC.

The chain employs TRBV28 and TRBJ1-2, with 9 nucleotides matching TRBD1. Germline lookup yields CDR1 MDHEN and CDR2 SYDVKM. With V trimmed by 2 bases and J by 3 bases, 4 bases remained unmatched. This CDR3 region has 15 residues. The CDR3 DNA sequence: TGTGCCAGCAGTTTAACGGACAGGGGAGACTATGGCTACACCTTC. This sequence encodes CASSLTDRGDYGYTF.

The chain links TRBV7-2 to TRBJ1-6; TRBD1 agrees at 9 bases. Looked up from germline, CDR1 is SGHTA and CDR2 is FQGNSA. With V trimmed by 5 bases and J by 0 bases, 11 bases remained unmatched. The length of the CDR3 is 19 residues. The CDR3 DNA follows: TGTGCCAGCAGCATTACCGGGACAGGGTATAGCTCCTATAATTCACCCCTCCACTTT. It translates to CASSITGTGYSSYNSPLHF.

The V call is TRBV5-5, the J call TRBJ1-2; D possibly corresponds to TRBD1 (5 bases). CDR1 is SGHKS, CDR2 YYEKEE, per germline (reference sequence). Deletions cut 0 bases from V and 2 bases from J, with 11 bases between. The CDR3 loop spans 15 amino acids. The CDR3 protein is CASSLADTKNYGYTF. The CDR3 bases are TGTGCCAGCAGCTTGGCGGACACTAAAAACTATGGCTACACCTTC. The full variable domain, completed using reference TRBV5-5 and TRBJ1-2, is DAGVTQSPTHLIKTRGQQVTLRCSPISGHKSVSWYQQVLGQGPQFIFQYYEKEERGRGNFPDRFSARQFPNYSSELNVNALLLGDSALYLCASSLADTKNYGYTFGSGTRLTVV.

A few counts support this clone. This CDR3 reads CASSQDAQGAQPQHF. CDR3 bases: TGCGCCAGCAGCCAAGATGCGCAGGGTGCGCAGCCCCAGCATTTT. This sequence joins TRBV4-3 and TRBJ1-5; D perhaps matches TRBD1 (5 bases). The CDR3 spans 15 residues. Germline V gene sequence: CDR1 LGHNA, CDR2 YSLEER. Trimming shortened V by 0 bases and J by 7 bases, and 13 bases separated the two germline ends.

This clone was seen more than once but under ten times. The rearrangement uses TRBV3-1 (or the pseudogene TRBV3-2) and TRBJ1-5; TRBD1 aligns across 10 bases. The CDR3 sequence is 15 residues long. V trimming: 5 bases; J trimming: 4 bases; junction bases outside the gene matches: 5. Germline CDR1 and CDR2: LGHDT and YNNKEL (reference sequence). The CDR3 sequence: CASSYTGQGNQPQHF. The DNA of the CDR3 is TGTGCCAGCAGCTATACGGGACAGGGGAATCAGCCCCAGCATTTT.

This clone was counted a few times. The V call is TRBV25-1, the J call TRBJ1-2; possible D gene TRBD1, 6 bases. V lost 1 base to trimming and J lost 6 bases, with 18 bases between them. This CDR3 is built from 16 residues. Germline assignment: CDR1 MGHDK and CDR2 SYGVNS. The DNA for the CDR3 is TGTGCCAGCAGTGAATTATGGACAGAGCTAATTGATGGCTACACCTTC. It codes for CASSELWTELIDGYTF.

CDR3 bases: TGTGCCAGCAGTTTAGCCGTGACTAGCGGGAGGGGCGAGCAGTACTTC. Its translation is CASSLAVTSGRGEQYF. This chain uses TRBV28 with TRBJ2-7; TRBD2 aligns across 14 bases. This CDR3 is built from 16 residues. The V segment lost 2 bases and the J segment 6 bases; nucleotides outside the gene matches: 6. Germline lookup yields CDR1 MDHEN and CDR2 SYDVKM.

CDR3 protein: CASSTRGGGQGPSNTEAFF. CDR3 sequence (DNA): TGTGCCAGCAGCACAAGAGGGGGGGGACAGGGGCCATCAAACACTGAAGCTTTCTTT. V gene TRBV9 combines with J gene TRBJ1-1, with TRBD1 matching 10 bases. Trimming removed 4 bases from V and 2 bases from J; junction bases left unmatched: 17. The CDR3 runs to 19 residues. Per the germline V gene, CDR1 is SGDLS and CDR2 is YYNGEE.

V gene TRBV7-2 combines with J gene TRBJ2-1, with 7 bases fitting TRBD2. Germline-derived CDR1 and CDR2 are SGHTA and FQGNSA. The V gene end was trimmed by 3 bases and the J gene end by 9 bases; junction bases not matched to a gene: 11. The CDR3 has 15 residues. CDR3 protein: CASSLLGGTFLEQFF. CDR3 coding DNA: TGTGCCAGCAGCTTGCTGGGGGGGACCTTCCTTGAGCAGTTCTTC.

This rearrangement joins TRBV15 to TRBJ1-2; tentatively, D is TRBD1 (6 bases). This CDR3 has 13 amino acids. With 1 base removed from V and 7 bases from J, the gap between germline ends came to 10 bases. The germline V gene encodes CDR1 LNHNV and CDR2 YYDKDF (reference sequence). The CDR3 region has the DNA TGTGCCACCAGCAGAGGGGGGCAGACTGGCTACACCTTC. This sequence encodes CATSRGGQTGYTF.

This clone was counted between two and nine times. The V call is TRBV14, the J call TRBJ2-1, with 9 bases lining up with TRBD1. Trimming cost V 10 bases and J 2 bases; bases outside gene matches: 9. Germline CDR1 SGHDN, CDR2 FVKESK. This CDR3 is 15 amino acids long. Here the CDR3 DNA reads TGTGCCACCCACCGGGACAGGGTGGCCTACAATGAGCAGTTCTTC. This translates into CATHRDRVAYNEQFF.

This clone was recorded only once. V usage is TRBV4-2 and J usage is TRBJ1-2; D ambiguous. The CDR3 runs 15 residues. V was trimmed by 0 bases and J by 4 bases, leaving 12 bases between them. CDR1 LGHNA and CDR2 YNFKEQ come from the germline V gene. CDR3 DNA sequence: TGTGCCAGCAGCCAAGAGACCGGAGAAACCTATGGCTACACCTTC. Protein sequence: CASSQETGETYGYTF.

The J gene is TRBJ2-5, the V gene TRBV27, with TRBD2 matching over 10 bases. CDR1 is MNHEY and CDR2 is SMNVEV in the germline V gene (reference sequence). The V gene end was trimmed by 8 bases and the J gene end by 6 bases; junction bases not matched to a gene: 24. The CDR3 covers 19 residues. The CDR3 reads CASLGSIAGGKKAKKTQYF. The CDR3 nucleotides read TGTGCCAGCCTCGGCAGCATAGCGGGAGGTAAGAAGGCCAAAAAGACCCAGTACTTC.

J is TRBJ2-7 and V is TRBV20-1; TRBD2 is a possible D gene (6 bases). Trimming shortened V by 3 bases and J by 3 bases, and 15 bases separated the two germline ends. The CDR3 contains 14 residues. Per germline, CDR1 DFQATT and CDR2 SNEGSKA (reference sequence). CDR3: CSASKSSENYEQYF. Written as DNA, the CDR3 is TGCAGTGCTAGTAAATCTAGCGAGAACTACGAGCAGTACTTC.

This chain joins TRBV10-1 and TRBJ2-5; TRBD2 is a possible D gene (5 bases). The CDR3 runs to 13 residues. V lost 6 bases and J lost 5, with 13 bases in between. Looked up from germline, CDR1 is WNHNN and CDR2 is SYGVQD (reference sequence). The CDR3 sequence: CASRPAGGETQYF. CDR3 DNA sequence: TGCGCCAGCAGACCCGCGGGTGGGGAGACCCAGTACTTC.

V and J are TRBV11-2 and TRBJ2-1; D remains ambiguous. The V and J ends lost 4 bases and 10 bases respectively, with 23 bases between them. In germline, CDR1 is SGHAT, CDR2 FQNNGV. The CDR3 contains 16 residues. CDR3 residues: CASSSLEKKMRKEQFF. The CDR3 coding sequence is TGTGCCAGCAGCTCCCTGGAAAAAAAAATGAGGAAGGAGCAGTTCTTC.